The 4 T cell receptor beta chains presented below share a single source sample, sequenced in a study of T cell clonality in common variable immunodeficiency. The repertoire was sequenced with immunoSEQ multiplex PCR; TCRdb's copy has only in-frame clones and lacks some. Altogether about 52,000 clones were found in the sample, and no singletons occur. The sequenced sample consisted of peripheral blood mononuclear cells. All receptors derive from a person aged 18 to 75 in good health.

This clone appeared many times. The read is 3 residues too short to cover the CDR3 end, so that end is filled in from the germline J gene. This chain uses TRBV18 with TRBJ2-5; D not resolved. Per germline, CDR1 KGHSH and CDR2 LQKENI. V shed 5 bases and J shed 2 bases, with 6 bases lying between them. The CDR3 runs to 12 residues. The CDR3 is CASSTEQETQYF. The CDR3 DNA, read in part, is TGTGCCAGCTCAACAGAACAAGAGACC.

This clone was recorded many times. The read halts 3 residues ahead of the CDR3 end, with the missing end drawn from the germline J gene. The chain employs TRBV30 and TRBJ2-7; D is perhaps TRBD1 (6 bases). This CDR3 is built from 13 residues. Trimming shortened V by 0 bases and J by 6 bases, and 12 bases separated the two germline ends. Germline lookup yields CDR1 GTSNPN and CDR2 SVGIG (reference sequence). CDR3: CAWSVLNRVEQYF. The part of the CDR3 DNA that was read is TGTGCCTGGAGTGTACTAAACAGGGTCGAG.

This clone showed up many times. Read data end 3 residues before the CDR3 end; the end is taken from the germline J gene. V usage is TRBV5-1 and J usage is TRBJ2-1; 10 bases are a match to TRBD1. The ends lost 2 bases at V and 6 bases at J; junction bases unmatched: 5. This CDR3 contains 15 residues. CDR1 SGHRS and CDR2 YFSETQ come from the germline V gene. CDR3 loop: CASSFGTGALNEQFF. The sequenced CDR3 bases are TGCGCCAGCAGCTTTGGGACAGGGGCCCTCAATGAG.

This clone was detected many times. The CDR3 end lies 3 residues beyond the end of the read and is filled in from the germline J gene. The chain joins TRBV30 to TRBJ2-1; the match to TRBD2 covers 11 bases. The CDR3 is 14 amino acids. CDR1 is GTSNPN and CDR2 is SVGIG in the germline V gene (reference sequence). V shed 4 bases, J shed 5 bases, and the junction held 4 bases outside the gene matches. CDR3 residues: CAWNRLAGNNEQFF. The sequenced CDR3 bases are TGTGCCTGGAACAGACTAGCGGGGAACAATGAG.